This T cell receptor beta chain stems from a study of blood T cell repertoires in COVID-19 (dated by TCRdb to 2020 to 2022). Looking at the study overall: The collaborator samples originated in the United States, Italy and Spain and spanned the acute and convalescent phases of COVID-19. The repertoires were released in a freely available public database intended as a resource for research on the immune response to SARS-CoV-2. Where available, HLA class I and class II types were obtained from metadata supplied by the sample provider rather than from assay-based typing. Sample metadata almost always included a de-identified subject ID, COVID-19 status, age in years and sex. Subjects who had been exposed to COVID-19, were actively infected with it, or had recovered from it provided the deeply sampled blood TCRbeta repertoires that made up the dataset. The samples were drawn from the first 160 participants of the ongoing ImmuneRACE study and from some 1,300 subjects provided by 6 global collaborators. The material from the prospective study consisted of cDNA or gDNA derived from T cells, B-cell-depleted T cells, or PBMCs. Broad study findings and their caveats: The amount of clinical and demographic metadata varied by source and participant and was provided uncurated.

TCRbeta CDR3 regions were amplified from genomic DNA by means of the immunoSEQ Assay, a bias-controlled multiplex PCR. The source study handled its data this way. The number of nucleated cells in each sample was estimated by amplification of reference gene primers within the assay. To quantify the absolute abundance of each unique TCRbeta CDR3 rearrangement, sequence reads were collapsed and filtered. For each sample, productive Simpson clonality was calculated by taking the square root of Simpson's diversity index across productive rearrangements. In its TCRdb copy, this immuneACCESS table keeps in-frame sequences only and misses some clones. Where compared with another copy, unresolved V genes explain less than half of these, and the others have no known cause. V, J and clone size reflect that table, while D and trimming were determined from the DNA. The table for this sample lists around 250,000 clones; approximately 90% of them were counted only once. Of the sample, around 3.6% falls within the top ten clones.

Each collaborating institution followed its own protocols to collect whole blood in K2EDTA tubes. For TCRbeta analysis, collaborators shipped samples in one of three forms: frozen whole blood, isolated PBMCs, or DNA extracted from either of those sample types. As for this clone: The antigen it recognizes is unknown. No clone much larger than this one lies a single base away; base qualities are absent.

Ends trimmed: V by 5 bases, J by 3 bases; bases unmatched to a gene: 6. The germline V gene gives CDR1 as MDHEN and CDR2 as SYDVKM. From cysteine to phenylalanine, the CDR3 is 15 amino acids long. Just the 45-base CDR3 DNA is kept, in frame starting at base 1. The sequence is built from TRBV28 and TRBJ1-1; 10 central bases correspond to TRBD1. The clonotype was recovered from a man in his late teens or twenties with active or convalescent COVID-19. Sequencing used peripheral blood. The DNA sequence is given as TGTGCCAGCAGTCTCCCGGGACAGGGGTACACTGAAGCTTTCTTT. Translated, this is CASSLPGQGYTEAFF.